The text below deals with one TCR beta chain. Its cognate antigen has yet to be identified. Within one base of it there is no much larger clone, and no base qualities were kept. The CDR3 has 14 amino acids, counting the end cysteine and phenylalanine. The kept DNA is CDR3 alone, 42 bases in frame from the first base. Germline trimming: 4 bases from V, 6 bases from J; junction bases outside gene matches: 2. CDR1 and CDR2, looked up from the germline V gene, are MNHEY and SVGEGT. The entry originates in a study of T cell responses to AZD1222 COVID-19 vaccine (dated by TCRdb to the early 2020s). General notes on the study: TCR sequencing covered more than 230 trial participants: 207 given two doses of AZD1222 and 26 given two doses of MenACWY control vaccine. Trial participants were enrolled by age into 18-55, 56-69 and 70-plus year subgroups, with about 150, 28 and 57 TCR-sequenced participants respectively.

Broader findings and caveats from the paper: Reportedly, almost half of the unique spike-specific TCRs recognized epitopes lying outside the regions that are mutated in the B.1.351 and B.1.1.7 variants. The whole spike protein was spanned by vaccine-associated CD4 TCRs, and dominant responses were seen in regions 160-218 and 743-854. Only five to seven AZD1222 recipients were SARS-CoV-2 seropositive at baseline, limiting conclusions about previously exposed vaccinees. The 56-69-year group was small, and its depth increase did not reach significance, likely because of low power. Because no samples from the day 14 peak response were available, repertoires could be characterized only after the peak T cell response. A significant rise in spike-specific TCR breadth and depth was observed after two AZD1222 doses relative to day 0 and relative to MenACWY recipients. Participants were mostly white British and included more females than males, and it was suggested by the authors that clonal diversity may have been underestimated.

The CDR3 regions of human TCRbeta chains were subjected to immunosequencing. The authors processed their data as follows. Repertoire TCRs were matched against a reference library of SARS-CoV-2-specific TCRs generated with the MIRA antigen-specificity platform. Breadth meant the fraction of unique TCRs that were SARS-CoV-2-associated, whereas depth meant the fraction of total T cells that were SARS-CoV-2-associated. Each spike-specific TCR was assigned to its reactive spike region and to a CD4 or CD8 class using the MIRA data. Log10-transformed breadth and depth values were compared by one-way ANOVA with Sidak's multiple comparisons tests. The clones in this table, taken by TCRdb from immuneACCESS, are in-frame only. Not every clone is retained; where verified, under half of the shortfall comes from an unresolved V gene, and the cause of the rest is unknown. D and trimming were read from the DNA, whereas the V and J calls and clone size are those reported in that table. The sample profile shows about 160,000 clones; about 90% of them were found once. Around 4.5% of the sample rests with the top ten.

The intended sense of this specimen's time point label: baseline before first vaccination. The treatment or condition label on this specimen signifies: meningococcal conjugate vaccine given as trial control. The vaccinee samples were drawn from two UK trials, COV001 and COV002, one of which was a single-blind randomized controlled phase 2/3 trial testing AZD1222 (ChAdOx1 nCoV-19) in healthy adults. For TCRbeta chain sequencing, PBMC samples from trial participants were taken at day 0 and at day 28 after the second dose. The sequence joins TRBV6-2 or TRBV6-3 to TRBJ2-3, and TRBD2 aligns with 12 junction nucleotides. The specimen comprised peripheral blood, sampled on day 0 of MenACWY control vaccination. This clonotype was obtained from an adult in good health. The DNA sequence is TGTGCCAGCAGTTCTAGCGGGAGGGCCGATACGCAGTATTTT. It translates as CASSSSGRADTQYF.